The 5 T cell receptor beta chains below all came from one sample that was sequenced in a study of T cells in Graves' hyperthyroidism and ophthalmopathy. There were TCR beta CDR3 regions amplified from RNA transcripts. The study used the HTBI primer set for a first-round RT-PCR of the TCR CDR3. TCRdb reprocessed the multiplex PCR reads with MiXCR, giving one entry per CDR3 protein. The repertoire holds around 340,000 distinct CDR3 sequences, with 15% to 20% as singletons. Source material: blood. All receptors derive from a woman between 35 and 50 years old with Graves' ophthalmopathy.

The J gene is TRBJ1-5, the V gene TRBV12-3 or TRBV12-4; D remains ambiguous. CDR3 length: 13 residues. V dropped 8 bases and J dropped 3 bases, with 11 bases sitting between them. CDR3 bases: TGTGCCAGCCGCAAAGAGGCCAATCAGCCCCAGCATTTT. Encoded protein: CASRKEANQPQHF.

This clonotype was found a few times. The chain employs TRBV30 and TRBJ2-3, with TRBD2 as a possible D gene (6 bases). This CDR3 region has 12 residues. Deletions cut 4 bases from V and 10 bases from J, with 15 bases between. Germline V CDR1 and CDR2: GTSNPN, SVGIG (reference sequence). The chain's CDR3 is CAWTIRDSAQYF. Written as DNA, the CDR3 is TGTGCCTGGACCATCCGGGACTCGGCGCAGTATTTT. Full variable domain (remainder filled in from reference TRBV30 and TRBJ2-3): SQTIHQWPATLVQPVGSPLSLECTVEGTSNPNLYWYRQAAGRGLQLLFYSVGIGQISSEVPQNLSASRPQDRQFILSSKKLLLSDSGFYLCAWTIRDSAQYFGPGTRLTVL.

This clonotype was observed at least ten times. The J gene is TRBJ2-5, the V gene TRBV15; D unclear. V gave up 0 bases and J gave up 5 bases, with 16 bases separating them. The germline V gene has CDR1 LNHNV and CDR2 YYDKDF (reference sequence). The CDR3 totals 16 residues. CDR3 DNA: TGTGCCACCAGCAGAGATTCCCCGGTTGTTGGGGAGACCCAGTACTTC. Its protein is CATSRDSPVVGETQYF.

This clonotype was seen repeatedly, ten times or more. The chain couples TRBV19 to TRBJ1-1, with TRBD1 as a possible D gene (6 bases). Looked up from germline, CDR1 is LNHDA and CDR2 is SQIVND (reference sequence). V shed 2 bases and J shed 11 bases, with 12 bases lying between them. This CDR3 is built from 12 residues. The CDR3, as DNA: TGTGCCAGTAGTATACGAACAGGGTGGGCTTTCTTT. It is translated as CASSIRTGWAFF.

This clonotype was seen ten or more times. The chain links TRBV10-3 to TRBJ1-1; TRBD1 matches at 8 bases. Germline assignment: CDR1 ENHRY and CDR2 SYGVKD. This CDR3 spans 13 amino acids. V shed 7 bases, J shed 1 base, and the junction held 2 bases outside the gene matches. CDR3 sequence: CAITGTGNTEAFF. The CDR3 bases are TGTGCCATCACCGGGACAGGGAACACTGAAGCTTTCTTT.